This T cell receptor (beta chain) was identified during a study of T-cell reconstitution after alpha-beta-depleted transplantation in children. General observations from the study: Elevated TCRbeta diversity at day 60 was traced, in some patients, to surviving recipient T cells and thymic progenitors. Several hundred expanded graft clones reportedly gave rise to the alpha-beta T cells present about two months after transplant.

This sample's TCRbeta library carried unique molecular identifier barcodes. TCRdb re-analysed the PCR reads in MiXCR, keeping a single row per CDR3 protein. The data hold 550,000 to 800,000 distinct CDR3 sequences, with under 15% observed a single time. Turning to this clonotype: Antigen: not known. A much larger clone lies a single base off, so this may be a read error.

The CDR3 runs to 13 residues. Germline CDR1 and CDR2: SQVTM and ANQGSEA. The TCR originated in a girl aged 2 to 10 with congenital amegakaryocytic thrombocytopenia, due to receive a stem cell transplant. This specimen was PBMCs, taken before TCRalphabeta/CD19-depleted stem cell transplant. V gene TRBV29-1 combines with J gene TRBJ2-7; D is perhaps TRBD2 (6 bases). CDR3 residues: CSADMAGTYEQHF. The CDR3, as DNA: TGCAGCGCCGACATGGCGGGGACCTACGAGCAGCACTTC.